The clone carrying this T cell receptor beta chain was found many times. The antigen remains undetermined. The time point denotes: sample taken at primary tumor resection. Unsorted whole RNA from tumor, nontumor lung or frozen PBMC underwent sequencing. This CDR3 spans 15 amino acids. Germline assignment: CDR1 MNHEY and CDR2 SVGEGT. The trim removed 2 bases at V and 4 bases at J, leaving 2 bases unmatched. The entry originates in a study of spatial heterogeneity in lung cancer. Overall study context: Sequencing consistently turned up more beta-chain sequences than alpha-chain sequences.

Overall study findings and caveats: For tumor T cells, estimated coverage reached only approximately 6.9% (alpha) and 12% to 15% (beta). One measure, the expanded intratumoral alpha and beta TCR count, tracked tumor mutation counts.

Every TCR cDNA molecule bore its own unique molecular identifier. TCRdb re-called the 5' RACE reads through MiXCR, storing one row per CDR3 protein. The table includes fewer than 15,000 distinct CDR3 sequences, less than 8% detected once. The sample here was lung tumor tissue, taken at surgery. The rearrangement links TRBV6-2 or TRBV6-3 to TRBJ2-5; 12 nucleotides line up with TRBD2. This TCR was sampled from a female donor with early-stage non-small cell lung cancer. CDR3 region: CASSYVLAGGETQYF. Written as DNA, the CDR3 is TGTGCCAGCAGTTACGTACTAGCGGGAGGAGAGACCCAGTACTTC.